The sequence of this T cell receptor beta chain was determined in a study of blood T cell repertoires in COVID-19. This clone was detected once. This table comes from immunoSEQ multiplex PCR, and its TCRdb copy is limited to in-frame clones, with some not included. The data hold some 74,000 clones, with 88% observed a single time. The V end lost 5 bases, the J end lost 2 bases, and 20 bases lay between the germline ends. Germline V lookup: CDR1 SNHLY, CDR2 FYNNEI. This CDR3 has 17 residues. V gene TRBV2 combines with J gene TRBJ2-3, with D maybe TRBD2 (6 bases). This receptor was obtained from a woman of 80 years or more with acute or convalescent COVID-19. Source material: peripheral blood. The CDR3 spells CASSPRGTRGNTDTQYF. In nucleotides, the CDR3 is TGTGCCAGCAGTCCCCGAGGGACGCGGGGAAACACAGATACGCAGTATTTT.